The 29 T cell receptor beta chains below were found in one sample sequenced in a study of cytomegalovirus exposure and HLA in healthy donors. PCR was performed using 60 Vbeta and 13 Jbeta primers. Repertoires were generated with immunoSEQ multiplex PCR, while TCRdb's copy carries only in-frame clones and drops some. The sample yields tens of thousands of clones, 83% seen once. Sample: PBMCs. These receptors came from a man in his thirties or forties in good health and CMV-seronegative.

This chain links TRBV7-9 with TRBJ2-5; 7 bases fit TRBD2. With the DNA end fitting TRBJ2-7 better, the J assignment may be wrong. Per germline, CDR1 SEHNR and CDR2 FQNEAQ (reference sequence). This CDR3 contains 13 residues. The CDR3 sequence: CASSLAGGYEQYF. The CDR3 nucleotides are TGTGCCAGCAGCTTAGCGGGAGGGTACGAGCAGTACTTC.

The chain is built from TRBV2 and TRBJ2-1; 9 bases align to TRBD2. Unmatched junction bases numbered 2, after V lost 4 bases and J lost 1 base. CDR1 is SNHLY and CDR2 is FYNNEI in the germline V gene. CDR3 length: 15 amino acids. The CDR3 spells CASSGGGGSYNEQFF. CDR3 coding DNA: TGTGCCAGCAGTGGCGGGGGGGGGTCCTACAATGAGCAGTTCTTC.

The V gene is TRBV7-6, the J gene TRBJ2-2; D unclear. Trimming cost V 4 bases and J 0 bases, with 12 bases left between them. CDR1 and CDR2 (germline): SGHVS, FNYEAQ. The CDR3 totals 16 residues. In DNA form, the CDR3 reads TGTGCCAGCAGCTATCTAGTTCGCGCGAACACCGGGGAGCTGTTTTTT. It yields the protein CASSYLVRANTGELFF.

In this sample, this clone turned up once. This chain joins TRBV5-1 and TRBJ2-2; 11 bases fit TRBD2. CDR3 length equals 16 residues. V lost 5 bases and J lost 3; bases outside the gene matches: 6. Germline V gene data show CDR1 as SGHRS and CDR2 as YFSETQ. The CDR3 DNA reads TGCGCCAGCAGGGGTACTAGCGGGAGACACACCGGGGAGCTGTTTTTT. Its translation is CASRGTSGRHTGELFF.

The chain has TRBV9 and TRBJ2-5, with 9 bases that match TRBD2. CDR1 and CDR2 (germline): SGDLS, YYNGEE. V was clipped by 0 bases and J by 3 bases; unmatched bases: 3. This CDR3 has 15 amino acids. Here the CDR3 DNA reads TGTGCCAGCAGCGTAGATGGCGGGAGGGAAGAGACCCAGTACTTC. This codes for CASSVDGGREETQYF.

The chain uses TRBV19 and TRBJ2-7, with 9 nucleotides matching TRBD1. J gave up 2 bases and V 4 bases, and 6 bases lay outside the gene matches. Germline V lookup: CDR1 LNHDA, CDR2 SQIVND (reference sequence). The CDR3 loop spans 15 amino acids. The DNA of the CDR3 is TGTGCCAGTAGTACCCCCGGACAGGGGACCTACGAGCAGTACTTC. Its protein is CASSTPGQGTYEQYF.

The chain couples TRBV7-2 to TRBJ1-1, with D perhaps matching TRBD1 (5 bases). V lost 3 bases, J lost 3 bases, and 11 bases lay in between. The germline V gene has CDR1 SGHTA and CDR2 FQGNSA. The CDR3 totals 14 residues. The DNA of the CDR3 is TGTGCCAGCAGCTTTTTGGGGGGGGACACTGAAGCTTTCTTT. This encodes CASSFLGGDTEAFF.

The chain combines TRBV9 with TRBJ1-3, with D uncertain. The CDR3 contains 19 residues. Germline V gene sequence: CDR1 SGDLS, CDR2 YYNGEE. V lost 0 bases and J 0 bases, leaving 19 bases between the germline ends. This chain's CDR3 is CASSVGAGEPKVSGNTIYF. CDR3 nucleotides: TGTGCCAGCAGCGTAGGTGCGGGAGAGCCCAAGGTCTCTGGAAACACCATATATTTT.

The chain has TRBV25-1 and TRBJ1-2; D possibly corresponds to TRBD1 (6 bases). Per germline, CDR1 MGHDK and CDR2 SYGVNS. Trimming shortened V by 6 bases and J by 0 bases, and 11 bases separated the two germline ends. The CDR3 sequence is 14 residues long. The CDR3 protein is CASSEGTSNYGYTF. The CDR3 DNA is TGTGCCAGCAGCGAAGGGACATCTAACTATGGCTACACCTTC.

The genes are TRBV15 and TRBJ1-2; the D is unclear. This CDR3 is built from 16 residues. Trimming took 0 bases from V and 2 from J, leaving 13 bases between them. Germline-derived CDR1 and CDR2 are LNHNV and YYDKDF (reference sequence). The DNA of the CDR3 is TGTGCCACCAGCAGAGATGCCGATCGGGTGAACTATGGCTACACCTTC. Encoded protein: CATSRDADRVNYGYTF. Full variable domain (outside the CDR3, taken from reference TRBV15 and TRBJ1-2): DAMVIQNPRYQVTQFGKPVTLSCSQTLNHNVMYWYQQKSSQAPKLLFHYYDKDFNNEADTPDNFQSRRPNTSFCFLDIRSPGLGDTAMYLCATSRDADRVNYGYTFGSGTRLTVV.

The J gene is TRBJ1-2, the V gene TRBV21-1; the table's D call, TRBD1, has no DNA check behind it. TRBV21-1 is annotated as a pseudogene. The length of the CDR3 is 16 residues. The CDR3 reads CASSKGTGNPFYGYTF. The DNA of the CDR3 is TGTGCCAGCAGCAAAGGCACAGGAAATCCTTTCTATGGCTACACCTTC.

The chain couples TRBV23-1 to TRBJ1-5; D uncertain. TRBV23-1 is filed as an ORF, its function uncertain. The CDR3 covers 17 residues. The V gene lost 0 bases and the J gene lost 3 bases, with 15 bases spanning the gap. The CDR3 sequence: CASSQSYSQFLNQPQHF. The DNA of the CDR3 is TGCGCCAGCAGTCAATCGTATAGCCAGTTTCTCAATCAGCCCCAGCATTTT.

This clone was seen a handful of times. The chain links TRBV6-5 to TRBJ1-2, with 8 bases aligning to TRBD1. CDR1 and CDR2 (germline): MNHEY, SVGAGI. This CDR3 is built from 13 residues. After removal of 10 bases from V and 2 bases from J, the junction contained 6 bases not matched to a gene. The CDR3 DNA reads TGTGCCACCTGGGGACAGGCAAACTATGGCTACACCTTC. Protein product: CATWGQANYGYTF.

This chain links TRBV2 with TRBJ2-2; 10 bases line up with TRBD1. The CDR3 runs 16 residues. The V gene's germline CDR1 is SNHLY and CDR2 FYNNEI. V was pared by 2 bases and J by 6 bases, with 6 bases of the junction left unmatched. The CDR3 DNA follows: TGTGCCAGCAGTGAACCGGGACAGGGGATCGCCGGGGAGCTGTTTTTT. Its protein product is CASSEPGQGIAGELFF.

The chain recombines TRBV5-4 with TRBJ2-1; possible D gene TRBD2, 6 bases. The CDR3 has 16 amino acids. Trimming took off 4 bases at V and 0 bases at J, with 14 bases between the two ends. Germline CDR1 is SGHNT and CDR2 is YYREEE (reference sequence). In nucleotides, the CDR3 is TGTGCCAGCAGCCCCGGTGGGACTTACTCCTACAATGAGCAGTTCTTC. Protein sequence: CASSPGGTYSYNEQFF.

The gene calls are TRBV19 and TRBJ2-3; TRBD2 might be the D (6 bases). The V gene lost 6 bases and the J gene lost 2 bases, with 15 bases spanning the gap. Per germline, CDR1 LNHDA and CDR2 SQIVND (reference sequence). This CDR3 has 15 residues. The CDR3 sequence: CASSPLSGHTDTQYF. CDR3 coding DNA: TGTGCCAGTAGCCCACTTAGCGGTCACACAGATACGCAGTATTTT.

The chain has TRBV7-3 and TRBJ1-2; 11 nucleotides agree with TRBD1. Germline loops: CDR1 SGHTA, CDR2 FQGTGA. V lost 0 bases and J lost 5; bases outside the gene matches: 5. This CDR3 is 16 amino acids long. The CDR3: CASSLTRTGGKYGYTF. CDR3 sequence (DNA): TGTGCCAGCAGCTTAACCAGGACAGGGGGCAAATATGGCTACACCTTC.

The chain uses TRBV4-1 and TRBJ2-5, with D perhaps TRBD2 (6 bases). V was pared by 1 base and J by 1 base, with 13 bases between. The CDR3 has 16 amino acids. CDR1 and CDR2 from the germline V gene are MGHRA and YSYEKL. Here the CDR3 reads CASSQGFSGIQETQYF. Here the CDR3 DNA reads TGCGCCAGCAGCCAAGGGTTTAGCGGAATCCAAGAGACCCAGTACTTC.

The CDR3 loop is CSVEKLDYTGELFF. DNA of the CDR3: TGCAGCGTTGAGAAACTCGATTACACCGGGGAGCTGTTTTTT. The chain joins TRBV29-1 to TRBJ2-2; the D is unclear. This CDR3 is 14 amino acids long. CDR1 and CDR2 from the germline V gene are SQVTM and ANQGSEA. Between the trimmed V and J ends, which lost 3 bases and 3 bases, there was a span of 11 bases.

V is TRBV2 and J is TRBJ2-3, with D maybe TRBD2 (6 bases). The germline CDR1 and CDR2 sequences are SNHLY and FYNNEI. CDR3 length: 13 residues. V was clipped by 7 bases and J by 1 base, with 9 bases between them. The CDR3 is CASIPGGTDTQYF. The CDR3 DNA follows: TGTGCCAGCATCCCGGGGGGCACAGATACGCAGTATTTT.

The rearrangement uses TRBV29-1 and TRBJ1-2, with 7 nucleotides matching TRBD1. The J segment lost 3 bases and the V segment lost 2 bases, leaving 6 bases of the junction unmatched. This CDR3 spans 14 amino acids. CDR1 and CDR2 from the germline V gene are SQVTM and ANQGSEA. The CDR3 reads CSVERGQGHYGYTF. Here the CDR3 DNA reads TGCAGCGTTGAAAGGGGGCAGGGTCACTATGGCTACACCTTC.

A single count supports this clone. The chain uses TRBV12-5 and TRBJ1-3, with a possible D match to TRBD1 (6 bases). CDR1 is LGHNT and CDR2 is FRNRAP in the germline V gene. V lost 1 base and J lost 2, with 6 bases in between. The length of the CDR3 is 14 residues. DNA for the CDR3: TGTGCTAGTGGTTTGGCAGGGGCTGGAAACACCATATATTTT. Its translation is CASGLAGAGNTIYF.

The chain has TRBV7-9 and TRBJ1-5, with 9 nucleotides matching TRBD1. The CDR3 contains 15 residues. Germline V gives CDR1 SEHNR, CDR2 FQNEAQ (reference sequence). Trimming took 1 base from V and 7 from J; bases not matched to a gene: 5. In DNA form, the CDR3 reads TGTGCCAGCAGCTTAGGGGGGACAGGGCACCAGCCCCAGCATTTT. Its protein is CASSLGGTGHQPQHF.

This clone was seen just once. The rearrangement uses TRBV6-1 and TRBJ2-5; 7 positions agree with TRBD1. With the DNA end fitting TRBJ2-7 better, the J assignment may be wrong. Germline V gene data show CDR1 as MNHNS and CDR2 as SASEGT. The CDR3 loop spans 16 amino acids. The CDR3 spells CASSESLWTGSYEQYF. The CDR3 DNA follows: TGTGCCAGCAGTGAATCTCTCTGGACAGGTTCCTACGAGCAGTACTTC.

This chain connects TRBV2 to TRBJ2-7, with TRBD1 matching over 8 bases. Germline V gives CDR1 SNHLY, CDR2 FYNNEI. The CDR3 runs to 13 residues. J was trimmed by 7 bases and V by 10 bases; bases with no gene match: 12. In nucleotides, the CDR3 is TGTGCCACCACCGGGACAGGTAATCCGGAGCAGTACTTC. Encoded protein: CATTGTGNPEQYF.

This chain links TRBV4-3 with TRBJ1-6, with 7 bases aligning to TRBD1. The V segment lost 2 bases and the J segment 7 bases; nucleotides outside the gene matches: 5. There are 15 residues in the CDR3. The germline V gene encodes CDR1 LGHNA and CDR2 YSLEER. The CDR3, as DNA: TGCGCCAGCAGCCAATCAACAGGGGACAATTCACCCCTCCACTTT. Protein product: CASSQSTGDNSPLHF.

This chain joins TRBV15 and TRBJ1-3; 8 positions agree with TRBD1. Trimming took 5 bases from V and 4 from J; bases not matched to a gene: 7. Germline CDR1 LNHNV, CDR2 YYDKDF (reference sequence). This CDR3 is built from 15 residues. DNA of the CDR3: TGTGCCACCAGCGGGAGACAGGGGATGGGAAACACCATATATTTT. Translated, it gives CATSGRQGMGNTIYF.

The CDR3 loop reads CASSQGLGDSEQYF. CDR3 nucleotide sequence: TGCGCCAGCAGCCAAGGGTTGGGGGACAGTGAGCAGTACTTC. The chain uses TRBV4-3 and TRBJ2-7, with 7 bases aligning to TRBD1. Germline values: CDR1 LGHNA, CDR2 YSLEER. There are 14 residues in the CDR3. The V and J ends lost 1 base and 7 bases, in that order; junction bases with no gene match: 7.

This clone has only a few counts. The gene calls are TRBV2 and TRBJ2-1, with no clear D. V was pared by 7 bases and J by 7 bases, with 11 bases between. CDR1 SNHLY and CDR2 FYNNEI come from the germline V gene. This CDR3 comprises 12 residues. Here the CDR3 DNA reads TGTGCCAGCACCTCGAACCGGAATGAGCAGTTCTTC. Protein sequence: CASTSNRNEQFF.